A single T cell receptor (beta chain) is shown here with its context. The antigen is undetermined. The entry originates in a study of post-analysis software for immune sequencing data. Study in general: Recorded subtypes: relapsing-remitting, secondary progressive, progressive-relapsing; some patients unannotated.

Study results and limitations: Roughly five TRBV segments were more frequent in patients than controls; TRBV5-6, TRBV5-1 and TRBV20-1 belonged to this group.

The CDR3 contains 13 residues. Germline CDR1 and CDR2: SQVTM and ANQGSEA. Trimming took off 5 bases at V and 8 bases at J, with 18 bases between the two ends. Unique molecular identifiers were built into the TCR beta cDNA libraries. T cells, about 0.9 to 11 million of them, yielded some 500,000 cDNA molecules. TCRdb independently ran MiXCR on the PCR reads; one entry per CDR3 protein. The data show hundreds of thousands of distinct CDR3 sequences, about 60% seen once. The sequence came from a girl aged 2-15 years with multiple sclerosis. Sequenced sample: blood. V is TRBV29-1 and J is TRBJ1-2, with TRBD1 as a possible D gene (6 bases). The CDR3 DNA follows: TGCAGCGTTAGGGACACCACCCTGGACGGCTACACCTTC. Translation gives CSVRDTTLDGYTF.